The source of this TCR beta chain is a study of cytomegalovirus exposure and HLA in healthy donors. Study findings and constraints: Cytomegalovirus-associated TCR beta chains were listed, numbering around 150. Most subjects' HLA-A and HLA-B alleles were reportedly predicted from TCR beta sequences. Presence/absence analyses supposed approximately even sequencing depth among donors. A later analysis reported that several of the most significant clusters appeared to be linked to common viral pathogens, among them Epstein-Barr virus.

Researchers ran the PCR with 60 Vbeta and 13 Jbeta primers. This table comes from immunoSEQ multiplex PCR, and its TCRdb copy is limited to in-frame clones, with some not included. Of some 170,000 clones listed, 70% were seen once; the top ten hold 4.7%. This clone has a handful of counts. What it binds is not known. This clonotype originated in a man younger than 35 in good health and CMV-seropositive. The specimen was PBMCs.

CDR3 sequence reads: CASSRTGQGGGYTF. In DNA form, the CDR3 reads TGTGCCAGCAGCCGGACGGGACAGGGTGGGGGCTACACCTTC. This sequence joins TRBV7-3 and TRBJ1-2; 9 bases match TRBD1. The germline CDR1 and CDR2 sequences are SGHTA and FQGTGA. The CDR3 is 14 residues long. V was clipped by 5 bases and J by 8 bases; unmatched bases: 9.